The clone carrying this T cell receptor beta chain came up a few times. These data belong to a study of regulatory T cells in long-lasting Graves disease. The time point: persistent/refractory GD, antithyroid drugs over 5 years with positive TRAb. RNA from PBMCs was the source of the TCR library. For TCR beta, libraries came from iRepertoire HTBI primers and Arm-PCR of CDR3 regions. TCRdb ran MiXCR on the multiplex PCR reads and lists one entry per CDR3 protein. The table records 400,000 or so distinct CDR3 sequences, 20% to 25% of them present only once. The CDR3 consists of 14 residues. Germline V lookup: CDR1 MNHNS, CDR2 SASEGT. V was clipped by 7 bases and J by 6 bases, with 13 bases between them.

The clonotype originates from a female donor with Graves disease. Sequenced here: peripheral blood mononuclear cells (PBMCs), sampled when the disease was refractory, from a patient treated with antithyroid drugs. V gene TRBV6-1 combines with J gene TRBJ1-6, with D perhaps TRBD1 (5 bases). CDR3 sequence: CASTEGVRNSPLHF. The CDR3 coding sequence is TGTGCCAGCACCGAAGGGGTCCGTAATTCACCCCTCCACTTT.